This is a list of T cell receptor beta chains from one sample in a study of blood T cell repertoires in COVID-19. The repertoire was sequenced with immunoSEQ multiplex PCR; TCRdb's copy has only in-frame clones and lacks some. The sample shows 150,000 to 200,000 clones, 81% of them seen only once. Material: peripheral blood. Every receptor here comes from a woman in her 40s with COVID-19, enrolled during active disease. The CDR3 runs from the conserved cysteine through the conserved F or W. Fields, in order: V gene, clone size, J gene, D gene, CDR3 protein, CDR3 DNA. The D gene is left open where the match is weak. Rows give clone size only sometimes, using once, few, many, or a class for an expanded clone.

TRBV28	-	TRBJ1-2	TRBD1	CASSTGGGNYGYTF	TGTGCCAGCAGTACAGGGGGAGGGAACTATGGCTACACCTTC
TRBV5-6	once	TRBJ2-7	TRBD1	CASSPGQTTNAYEQYF	TGTGCCAGCAGCCCGGGACAGACCACTAACGCCTACGAGCAGTACTTC
TRBV30	-	TRBJ1-4	-	CAWVDKLNEKLFF	TGTGCCTGGGTTGACAAGCTTAATGAAAAACTGTTTTTT
TRBV5-5	-	TRBJ1-1	-	CASSLAGIRGQRNTEAFF	TGTGCCAGCAGCTTGGCCGGGATAAGAGGACAGAGGAACACTGAAGCTTTCTTT
TRBV2	few	TRBJ1-5	-	CASSGETDNQPQHF	TGTGCCAGCAGTGGTGAGACAGACAATCAGCCCCAGCATTTT
TRBV9	-	TRBJ2-5	-	CASSSRDMRAETQYF	TGTGCCAGCAGCTCCCGGGACATGAGAGCTGAGACCCAGTACTTC
TRBV12-3/TRBV12-4	-	TRBJ2-5	-	CASSKTGGTQYF	TGTGCCAGCAGTAAAACAGGTGGGACCCAGTACTTC
TRBV6-5	-	TRBJ2-7	-	CASSSQLNGEQYF	TGTGCCAGCAGTTCTCAGTTGAATGGCGAGCAGTACTTC
TRBV7-9	few	TRBJ2-3	-	CASSLAGLTDTQYF	TGTGCCAGCAGCTTAGCGGGGCTCACAGATACGCAGTATTTT
TRBV5-8	-	TRBJ2-5	-	CASRRRDETQYF	TGTGCCAGCAGGAGGAGGGACGAGACCCAGTACTTC
TRBV13	-	TRBJ2-1	-	CASSFLLAGIEDEQFF	TGTGCCAGCAGCTTCCTCTTGGCGGGGATTGAGGATGAGCAGTTCTTC
TRBV27	-	TRBJ2-7	-	CASSWGGSSYEQYF	TGTGCCAGCAGTTGGGGCGGTAGCTCCTACGAGCAGTACTTC
TRBV28	once	TRBJ2-3	-	CASTSSLTDTQYF	TGTGCCAGCACCTCCTCACTCACAGATACGCAGTATTTT
TRBV5-6	-	TRBJ2-3	-	CASSPSAGRDTQYF	TGTGCCAGCAGCCCCAGCGCAGGGAGGGATACGCAGTATTTT
TRBV10-1	-	TRBJ2-3	TRBD2	CASSAKLAGGTDTQYF	TGCGCCAGCAGTGCCAAACTAGCGGGGGGCACAGATACGCAGTATTTT
TRBV28	-	TRBJ2-7	TRBD1	CASSTMDPAGGEQYF	TGTGCCAGCAGTACTATGGACCCCGCAGGGGGCGAGCAGTACTTC
TRBV27	-	TRBJ2-2	TRBD2	CASSRALAGGTGELFF	TGTGCCAGCAGTCGAGCACTAGCGGGGGGTACCGGGGAGCTGTTTTTT
TRBV15	-	TRBJ1-2	-	CATSRDYDGTSFNYGYTF	TGTGCCACCAGCAGAGATTATGACGGGACATCCTTTAACTATGGCTACACCTTC
TRBV30	-	TRBJ2-4	TRBD1	CAWRGTGGINIQYF	TGTGCCTGGAGAGGGACAGGGGGCATAAACATTCAGTACTTC
TRBV6-5	-	TRBJ2-2	-	CASNVQPGAGELFF	TGTGCCAGCAATGTACAGCCGGGGGCCGGGGAGCTGTTTTTT
TRBV21-1	-	TRBJ2-3	-	CASSIRGACTDTQYF	TGTGCCAGCAGCATCCGGGGGGCTTGCACAGATACGCAGTATTTT
TRBV15	-	TRBJ2-3	-	CATSRVGQLDTQYF	TGTGCCACCAGCAGAGTTGGGCAGCTCGATACGCAGTATTTT
TRBV9	-	TRBJ2-3	TRBD2	CASSVGGNLRPGGRASGDTQYF	TGTGCCAGCAGCGTAGGGGGTAACCTCCGTCCCGGCGGGAGGGCCTCGGGAGATACGCAGTATTTT
TRBV15	-	TRBJ2-2	-	CATSRDGTGELFF	TGTGCCACCAGCAGAGACGGCACCGGGGAGCTGTTTTTT
TRBV2	-	TRBJ2-4	-	CATFSGLAKNIQYF	TGTGCCACTTTTTCGGGATTAGCCAAAAACATTCAGTACTTC
TRBV28	-	TRBJ2-5	-	CASRRTNSETQYF	TGTGCCAGCCGGAGGACTAACTCGGAGACCCAGTACTTC
TRBV6-2/TRBV6-3	-	TRBJ1-4	-	CASSSSGTIRNEKLFF	TGTGCCAGCAGCTCCTCGGGGACAATTAGGAATGAAAAACTGTTTTTT
TRBV5-6	-	TRBJ1-6	-	CASSSERSSYNSPLHF	TGTGCCAGCAGCTCGGAGAGAAGCTCCTATAATTCACCCCTCCACTTT
TRBV19	-	TRBJ1-5	-	CASSMDRAGQPQHF	TGTGCCAGTAGTATGGACCGGGCAGGGCAGCCCCAGCATTTT
TRBV6-1	-	TRBJ1-2	-	CASSEQGPNYGYTF	TGTGCCAGCAGTGAACAGGGTCCAAACTATGGCTACACCTTC
TRBV7-9	-	TRBJ1-1	-	CASSFSRVEAFF	TGTGCCAGCAGCTTTAGTCGGGTCGAAGCTTTCTTT
TRBV6-5	-	TRBJ2-5	-	CASRRLFTGQETQYF	TGTGCCAGCAGGAGACTTTTTACGGGCCAAGAGACCCAGTACTTC
TRBV5-1	few	TRBJ1-2	-	CASSLAQGQRDYGYTF	TGCGCCAGCAGCTTGGCCCAGGGGCAGAGAGACTATGGCTACACCTTC
TRBV28	-	TRBJ1-4	TRBD1	CASSRDRDRGARREKLFF	TGTGCCAGCAGTCGCGACCGGGACAGGGGGGCACGGCGTGAAAAACTGTTTTTT
TRBV10-3	-	TRBJ1-1	-	CAAGGGSYTEAFF	TGTGCCGCCGGCGGGGGTTCTTACACTGAAGCTTTCTTT
TRBV18	few	TRBJ2-1	-	CASSPRVNEQFF	TGTGCCAGCTCCCCCCGGGTCAATGAGCAGTTCTTC
TRBV6-2/TRBV6-3	-	TRBJ2-3	-	CASSYSGASEDTQYF	TGTGCCAGCAGTTACTCGGGGGCATCGGAGGATACGCAGTATTTT
TRBV19	-	TRBJ2-7	TRBD2	CASSMTSASSYEQYF	TGTGCCAGTAGTATGACTAGCGCGAGCTCCTACGAGCAGTACTTC
TRBV9	-	TRBJ2-3	TRBD2	CASSAGGGRSTDTQYF	TGTGCCAGCAGCGCGGGGGGAGGGAGAAGCACAGATACGCAGTATTTT
TRBV3-1/TRBV3-2	-	TRBJ2-2	TRBD2	CASSQDLGGRAYTGELFF	TGTGCCAGCAGCCAAGATCTTGGCGGGAGGGCCTACACCGGGGAGCTGTTTTTT
TRBV27	-	TRBJ1-2	-	CASSPRSYSNYGYTF	TGTGCCAGCAGCCCAAGAAGCTACTCTAACTATGGCTACACCTTC
TRBV6-5	-	TRBJ2-5	-	CASSYSDPGWETQYF	TGTGCCAGCAGTTACTCTGACCCAGGATGGGAGACCCAGTACTTC
TRBV7-2	few	TRBJ1-5	-	CASSSVGNQPQHF	TGTGCCAGCAGCTCAGTTGGCAATCAGCCCCAGCATTTT
TRBV15	-	TRBJ2-7	-	CATSRESAGLSYEQYF	TGTGCCACCAGCAGAGAATCCGCGGGGCTCTCCTACGAGCAGTACTTC
TRBV28	-	TRBJ1-1	-	CASQDSWNTEAFF	TGTGCCAGCCAGGACAGTTGGAACACTGAAGCTTTCTTT
TRBV20-1	few	TRBJ1-5	-	CSASTGLRQPQHF	TGCAGTGCGAGTACAGGGTTGCGGCAGCCCCAGCATTTT
TRBV5-4	-	TRBJ2-3	TRBD1	CASGWGTGVDTQYF	TGTGCCAGTGGCTGGGGGACAGGGGTAGATACGCAGTATTTT
TRBV24-1	-	TRBJ2-3	-	CATSDLSGRTDTQYF	TGTGCCACCAGTGATTTGAGCGGGCGGACAGATACGCAGTATTTT
TRBV4-1	once	TRBJ1-4	-	CASSQGPPVLNEKLFF	TGCGCCAGCAGCCAAGGCCCGCCAGTCTTAAATGAAAAACTGTTTTTT
TRBV19	-	TRBJ1-2	-	CASSMGGRLYGYTF	TGTGCCAGTAGTATGGGGGGGCGACTCTATGGCTACACCTTC
TRBV20-1	-	TRBJ2-3	-	CSAGQLDTQYF	TGCAGTGCGGGCCAATTGGATACGCAGTATTTT
TRBV5-5	-	TRBJ2-5	-	CASSLMGGPQETQYF	TGTGCCAGCAGCTTGATGGGGGGGCCTCAAGAGACCCAGTACTTC
TRBV5-6	-	TRBJ2-2	TRBD2	CASSLWGGGLTGELFF	TGTGCCAGCAGCTTGTGGGGCGGGGGACTTACCGGGGAGCTGTTTTTT
TRBV27	-	TRBJ1-1	-	CASSPGRRTEAFF	TGTGCCAGCAGCCCCGGGAGGAGGACTGAAGCTTTCTTT
TRBV21-1	once	TRBJ1-3	-	CASSLTGGGDGNTIYF	TGTGCCAGCAGCCTCACCGGTGGGGGGGACGGAAACACCATATATTTT
TRBV27	-	TRBJ1-5	TRBD1	CASSSKLGTGDNQPQHF	TGTGCCAGCAGTTCGAAGCTAGGGACAGGGGACAATCAGCCCCAGCATTTT
TRBV7-9	-	TRBJ2-5	TRBD2	CASSPSPGGVQETQYF	TGTGCCAGCAGCCCGTCCCCCGGGGGGGTACAAGAGACCCAGTACTTC